A single sample is the source of the 4 T cell receptor beta chains below, sequenced in a study of shared clonotypes between healthy human individuals. CD45RO-negative, CCR7-selected cells formed the naive CD8 fraction, which excluded terminally differentiated effector memory CD45RA+ cells. TCRdb keeps only in-frame clones here, not all; method: immunoSEQ multiplex PCR. The table lists about 2 million clones, about 95% of them singletons. The sample comprised naive CD8+ T cells sorted from blood. The receptors here all came from a man between 18 and 29 years old in good health.

The chain uses TRBV20-1 and TRBJ2-1; D is possibly TRBD2 (5 bases). The CDR3 spans 11 residues. V gave up 1 base and J gave up 7 bases, with 5 bases separating them. Germline CDR1 and CDR2: DFQATT and SNEGSKA (reference sequence). Here the CDR3 DNA reads TGCAGTGCTAGAGGGGAGAATGAGCAGTTCTTC. Its protein is CSARGENEQFF.

The gene calls are TRBV5-4 and TRBJ2-5; D possibly corresponds to TRBD2 (6 bases). Trimming took off 4 bases at V and 2 bases at J, with 12 bases between the two ends. The CDR3 loop spans 14 amino acids. The germline V gene has CDR1 SGHNT and CDR2 YYREEE (reference sequence). The CDR3 bases are TGTGCCAGCAGCCTAAGCGGGTTACAAGAGACCCAGTACTTC. Protein: CASSLSGLQETQYF.

The chain is built from TRBV2 and TRBJ2-2; D perhaps matches TRBD1 (5 bases). Germline V gives CDR1 SNHLY, CDR2 FYNNEI. The CDR3 has 15 amino acids. Trimming shortened V by 4 bases and J by 4 bases, and 13 bases separated the two germline ends. CDR3 sequence: CASSGQGLTTGELFF. CDR3 in DNA: TGTGCCAGCAGTGGGCAGGGATTGACCACCGGGGAGCTGTTTTTT.

As to this clone: In the same sample, other DNA sequences code for this CDR3. The rearrangement joins TRBV27 to TRBJ1-2, with a tentative D call TRBD1 (5 bases). The CDR3 contains 13 residues. V lost 3 bases, J lost 2 bases, and 7 bases lay in between. CDR1 is MNHEY, CDR2 SMNVEV, per germline (reference sequence). The CDR3 nucleotides are TGTGCCAGCAGTTTCGGGACCAACTATGGCTACACCTTC. This codes for CASSFGTNYGYTF.